This T cell receptor beta chain comes out of a study of blood T cell repertoires in COVID-19. Overall study: Collection of acute and convalescent COVID-19 samples took place in the United States, Italy and Spain. The cDNA or gDNA used as material had been derived from T cells, B-cell-depleted T cells, or PBMCs.

Authors' methods: Reference gene primers were amplified, and this amplification served to estimate nucleated cell counts. Libraries were prepared by immunoSEQ multiplex PCR; TCRdb keeps only in-frame clonotypes and omits some of them. The DNA was the basis for D and trimming; V, J and clone size are from that table. The repertoire holds about 160,000 clones, with approximately 84% as singletons. The sequencing input was peripheral blood. The receptor was isolated from a man aged 70 or older with acute or convalescent COVID-19.

In DNA, the CDR3 is TGTGCCAGCAGCTTGGGCAGACAGGTTTCCTACGAGCAGTACTTC. Its protein is CASSLGRQVSYEQYF. The V and J genes are TRBV5-5 and TRBJ2-7, with D perhaps TRBD1 (6 bases). Germline V CDR1 and CDR2: SGHKS, YYEKEE (reference sequence). Trimming removed 0 bases at V and 1 base at J, with 11 bases between. This CDR3 region has 15 residues. The full variable domain, rest sourced from reference TRBV5-5 and TRBJ2-7, is DAGVTQSPTHLIKTRGQQVTLRCSPISGHKSVSWYQQVLGQGPQFIFQYYEKEERGRGNFPDRFSARQFPNYSSELNVNALLLGDSALYLCASSLGRQVSYEQYFGPGTRLTVT.